Listed below are T cell receptor beta chains from one sample, sequenced in a study of graft-versus-host responses after intestinal transplantation. The data were produced by immunoSEQ multiplex PCR, yet TCRdb's version contains in-frame clones alone and is incomplete. The top ten hold roughly 7.8% of the sample, which has about 18,000 clones, roughly 80% seen once. This specimen was ileum tissue, taken roughly 490 days after intestinal transplant. These receptors all stem from a human patient who received an intestinal transplant, so some T cells may come from the graft donor. Each CDR3 is given with its conserved first and last residue. Each record gives: V gene, clone size, D gene, CDR3 length, J gene, CDR3 protein, CDR3 DNA. D genes are given only for firm matches. Clone size, where shown, is once, few, many, or a class for clones that have expanded.

v_gene: TRBV6-5
abundance: .
d_gene: .
len: 12
j_gene: TRBJ2-3
CDR3aa: CASSSTSETQYF
CDR3nt: TGTGCCAGCAGTTCCACCTCGGAGACGCAGTATTTT

v_gene: TRBV7-2
abundance: .
d_gene: .
len: 17
j_gene: TRBJ1-2
CDR3aa: CASSLPGRTRKTHGYTF
CDR3nt: TGTGCCAGCAGCTTACCGGGACGGACGAGGAAGACTCATGGATACACCTTC

v_gene: TRBV7-9
abundance: .
d_gene: .
len: 15
j_gene: TRBJ2-5
CDR3aa: CASSLAQASGETQYF
CDR3nt: TGTGCCAGCAGCTTAGCGCAGGCTTCGGGAGAGACCCAGTACTTC

v_gene: TRBV7-6
abundance: .
d_gene: TRBD2
len: 15
j_gene: TRBJ2-1
CDR3aa: CASSLGGGTYNEQFF
CDR3nt: TGTGCCAGCAGCTTAGGCGGGGGTACCTACAATGAGCAGTTCTTC

v_gene: TRBV19
abundance: .
d_gene: .
len: 14
j_gene: TRBJ1-6
CDR3aa: CASSRAGDNSPLHF
CDR3nt: TGTGCCAGTAGTAGGGCAGGGGATAATTCACCCCTCCACTTT

v_gene: TRBV7-9
abundance: .
d_gene: TRBD2
len: 15
j_gene: TRBJ2-7
CDR3aa: CASSWERESHYEQYF
CDR3nt: TGTGCCAGCAGCTGGGAGCGGGAGAGCCACTACGAGCAGTACTTC

v_gene: TRBV7-9
abundance: .
d_gene: .
len: 17
j_gene: TRBJ2-6
CDR3aa: CASSLAVTTSGANVLTF
CDR3nt: TGTGCCAGCAGCTTAGCGGTAACCACCTCTGGGGCCAACGTCCTGACTTTC

v_gene: TRBV27
abundance: .
d_gene: TRBD1
len: 12
j_gene: TRBJ1-1
CDR3aa: CATRTGGTEAFF
CDR3nt: TGTGCCACCCGGACAGGGGGCACTGAAGCTTTCTTT

v_gene: TRBV7-9
abundance: .
d_gene: TRBD1
len: 18
j_gene: TRBJ1-4
CDR3aa: CASSRKTGTGFRDEKLFF
CDR3nt: TGTGCCAGCAGTCGTAAGACGGGGACAGGGTTTCGAGATGAAAAACTGTTTTTT

v_gene: TRBV4-2
abundance: .
d_gene: TRBD2
len: 18
j_gene: TRBJ2-5
CDR3aa: CASSQVASGGASGETQYF
CDR3nt: TGTGCCAGCAGCCAAGTCGCTAGCGGGGGGGCGTCAGGAGAGACCCAGTACTTC

v_gene: TRBV11-2
abundance: .
d_gene: TRBD1
len: 16
j_gene: TRBJ2-7
CDR3aa: CASSSTSGTGSYEQYF
CDR3nt: TGTGCCAGCAGCTCGACGTCCGGGACAGGGTCCTACGAGCAGTACTTC

v_gene: TRBV7-2
abundance: once
d_gene: .
len: 15
j_gene: TRBJ2-7
CDR3aa: CASSLGQIPTYEQYF
CDR3nt: TGTGCCAGCAGCTTAGGACAGATACCCACCTACGAGCAGTACTTC

v_gene: TRBV6-1
abundance: few
d_gene: TRBD2
len: 14
j_gene: TRBJ2-7
CDR3aa: CASSEREGGHEQYF
CDR3nt: TGTGCCAGCAGCGAGCGGGAGGGTGGACACGAGCAGTACTTC

v_gene: TRBV9
abundance: .
d_gene: .
len: 13
j_gene: TRBJ2-3
CDR3aa: CASSETRLDTQYF
CDR3nt: TGTGCCAGCAGTGAAACTCGACTAGATACGCAGTATTTT

v_gene: TRBV19
abundance: few
d_gene: .
len: 14
j_gene: TRBJ2-5
CDR3aa: CASSNPGARGTQYF
CDR3nt: TGTGCCAGTAGTAACCCGGGAGCGAGGGGGACCCAGTACTTC

v_gene: TRBV5-4
abundance: .
d_gene: .
len: 15
j_gene: TRBJ2-5
CDR3aa: CASSTEAGWVETQYF
CDR3nt: TGTGCCAGCAGTACGGAGGCAGGGTGGGTTGAGACCCAGTACTTC